The next 17 T cell receptor beta chains were all read from a single sample in a study of T cells after yellow fever vaccination. In TCRdb, the 5' RACE reads were re-called with MiXCR into one record per CDR3 protein. The repertoire includes some 300,000 distinct CDR3 sequences, around 3.6% of them detected once, and around 24% sits in the top ten. The input for sequencing was PBMCs, taken on the day of the yellow fever booster vaccination. All receptors derive from a man in his late teens or twenties who received the YFV17D yellow fever vaccine.

In this sample, this clonotype turned up many times. J is TRBJ1-4 and V is TRBV6-6; no clear D. CDR3 length: 13 residues. The germline gives CDR1 MNHNY, CDR2 SVGAGI (reference sequence). V lost 2 bases and J 5 bases, leaving 6 bases between the germline ends. CDR3 DNA sequence: TGTGCCAGCAGTTACAGGTGGAATGAAAAACTGTTTTTT. It is translated as CASSYRWNEKLFF.

This clonotype showed up many times. The chain recombines TRBV6-6 with TRBJ2-5; the D gene is possibly TRBD2 (5 bases). Germline V lookup: CDR1 MNHNY, CDR2 SVGAGI (reference sequence). V lost 7 bases and J 1 base, leaving 10 bases between the germline ends. The CDR3 consists of 13 residues. The CDR3 sequence is CASMAAGQETQYF. In DNA, the CDR3 is TGTGCCAGCATGGCGGCGGGCCAAGAGACCCAGTACTTC.

A few counts support this clonotype. The rearrangement links TRBV4-1 to TRBJ1-5; a possible D gene is TRBD1 (5 bases). With 0 bases removed from V and 3 bases from J, the gap between germline ends came to 9 bases. The CDR3 consists of 15 residues. Germline lookup yields CDR1 MGHRA and CDR2 YSYEKL. CDR3 region: CASSQEGQTNQPQHF. The CDR3, as DNA: TGCGCCAGCAGCCAAGAGGGGCAGACCAATCAGCCCCAGCATTTT.

The table lists this clonotype with many counts. The genes are TRBV20-1 and TRBJ2-1; TRBD1 matches at 9 bases. The germline V gene has CDR1 DFQATT and CDR2 SNEGSKA (reference sequence). Trimming removed 5 bases from V and 4 bases from J; junction bases left unmatched: 6. The CDR3 runs to 14 residues. The CDR3, as DNA: TGCAGTGCTGTGGGACAGGGAGATTACAATGAGCAGTTCTTC. This codes for CSAVGQGDYNEQFF.

This clonotype was counted at least ten times. The rearrangement links TRBV7-2 to TRBJ1-5; unclear D gene. V dropped 3 bases and J dropped 7 bases, with 7 bases sitting between them. This CDR3 is built from 12 residues. Germline V gives CDR1 SGHTA, CDR2 FQGNSA. The CDR3 region is CASSFSGQPQHF. CDR3 sequence (DNA): TGTGCCAGCAGCTTTTCGGGCCAGCCCCAGCATTTT.

This clonotype has at least ten counts. The chain carries TRBV12-5 and TRBJ1-1; 7 bases are shared with TRBD1. The germline V gene encodes CDR1 LGHNT and CDR2 FRNRAP. This CDR3 comprises 15 residues. Germline trimming cut 5 bases from V and 5 bases from J; bases unmatched to any gene: 11. CDR3 amino acids: CASGISWTGRTEAFF. The CDR3 DNA is TGTGCTAGTGGTATTTCCTGGACAGGAAGAACTGAAGCTTTCTTT.

This clonotype was seen a handful of times. The chain links TRBV4-1 to TRBJ2-1, with D perhaps TRBD2 (5 bases). CDR1 and CDR2 (germline): MGHRA, YSYEKL. The CDR3 contains 15 residues. Trimming removed 2 bases from V and 4 bases from J, with 12 bases in between. The CDR3 DNA reads as TGCGCCAGCAGCCAAACGGGGTCGGGTTACAATGAGCAGTTCTTC. Translation: CASSQTGSGYNEQFF.

A few counts support this clonotype. V gene TRBV20-1 combines with J gene TRBJ1-5; 7 bases line up with TRBD1. J lost 2 bases, V lost 0 bases, and 1 base had no gene match. CDR1 and CDR2 from the germline V gene are DFQATT and SNEGSKA (reference sequence). The CDR3 loop spans 14 amino acids. The CDR3 sequence is CSAREGTGNQPQHF. CDR3 sequence (DNA): TGCAGTGCTAGAGAGGGGACAGGCAATCAGCCCCAGCATTTT.

This clonotype was recorded many times. The V and J genes are TRBV6-5 and TRBJ2-2; D possibly corresponds to TRBD1 (6 bases). CDR1 MNHEY and CDR2 SVGAGI come from the germline V gene. V was trimmed by 4 bases and J by 3 bases, leaving 15 bases between them. This CDR3 has 16 residues. The CDR3, as DNA: TGTGCCAGCAGTTTCTCCCCAGGGGTGGACACCGGGGAGCTGTTTTTT. Translating gives CASSFSPGVDTGELFF.

The chain recombines TRBV10-3 with TRBJ1-5, with 9 bases aligning to TRBD1. Germline CDR1 and CDR2: ENHRY and SYGVKD. CDR3 size: 16 residues. Trimming at V came to 5 bases and at J to 2 bases, leaving 7 bases not matched to a gene. CDR3 nucleotides: TGTGCCATCAGTCAACAGGGGGCTTTTGGCAATCAGCCCCAGCATTTT. Translating it yields CAISQQGAFGNQPQHF.

V usage is TRBV6-2 or TRBV6-3 and J usage is TRBJ1-1; no definite D call. This CDR3 has 16 residues. Trimming left V 0 bases short and J 2 bases short, with 13 bases between. Per germline, CDR1 MNHEY and CDR2 SVGEGT. DNA of the CDR3: TGTGCCAGCAGTTACTCGATTCGGAGATCAAACACTGAAGCTTTCTTT. Protein sequence: CASSYSIRRSNTEAFF.

The table lists this clonotype with a few counts. This rearrangement joins TRBV20-1 to TRBJ1-1; D ambiguous. CDR3 length: 14 amino acids. Germline CDR1 is DFQATT and CDR2 is SNEGSKA (reference sequence). Trimming removed 0 bases from V and 4 bases from J, with 12 bases in between. The CDR3 nucleotides read TGCAGTGCTAGAGATCGTCTAGGGATCACTGAAGCTTTCTTT. Protein: CSARDRLGITEAFF.

This clonotype was seen at least ten times. In nucleotides, the CDR3 is TGTGCCAGCAGTAAAGGGGAAGCGAATGAGCAGTTCTTC. As protein: CASSKGEANEQFF. V is TRBV6-1 and J is TRBJ2-1, with D possibly TRBD1 on 5 matching bases. V was cut by 5 bases and J by 7 bases, with 12 bases left in between. The CDR3 has 13 residues. Germline values: CDR1 MNHNS, CDR2 SASEGT.

This clonotype was picked up a small number of times. The chain uses TRBV3-1 and TRBJ2-3, with 13 nucleotides matching TRBD2. CDR3 length: 15 amino acids. Germline V gene data show CDR1 as LGHDT and CDR2 as YNNKEL (reference sequence). The ends lost 8 bases at V and 0 bases at J; junction bases unmatched: 2. The CDR3 bases are TGTGCCAGCGGGACTAGCGGGGATAGCACAGATACGCAGTATTTT. It translates to CASGTSGDSTDTQYF.

This clonotype was detected a few times. The chain joins TRBV27 to TRBJ2-1, with D perhaps matching TRBD1 or TRBD2 (5 bases each). The germline V gene has CDR1 MNHEY and CDR2 SMNVEV (reference sequence). Trimming removed 3 bases from V and 5 bases from J, with 11 bases in between. This CDR3 is built from 14 residues. The CDR3 region is CASSFGDGNNEQFF. CDR3 sequence (DNA): TGTGCCAGCAGTTTCGGGGACGGAAACAATGAGCAGTTCTTC.

The sample holds many counts of this clonotype. The rearrangement uses TRBV11-2 and TRBJ1-6, with TRBD1 matching 7 bases. The V segment lost 5 bases and the J segment 7 bases; nucleotides outside the gene matches: 8. The CDR3 spans 15 residues. Per germline, CDR1 SGHAT and CDR2 FQNNGV. The CDR3 sequence: CASSTMGQRNSPLHF. The CDR3 nucleotides read TGTGCCAGCAGCACCATGGGACAGCGGAATTCACCCCTCCACTTT.

At least ten counts were recorded for this clonotype. The rearrangement joins TRBV7-8 to TRBJ1-1; D is perhaps TRBD1 (5 bases). The CDR3 is made up of 15 amino acids. The V end lost 5 bases, the J end lost 7 bases, and 20 bases lay between the germline ends. The germline V gene encodes CDR1 SGHVS and CDR2 FQNEAQ. CDR3 in amino acids: CASSLAGTAIGEAFF. CDR3 sequence (DNA): TGTGCCAGCAGCCTGGCCGGGACCGCGATCGGTGAAGCTTTCTTT.